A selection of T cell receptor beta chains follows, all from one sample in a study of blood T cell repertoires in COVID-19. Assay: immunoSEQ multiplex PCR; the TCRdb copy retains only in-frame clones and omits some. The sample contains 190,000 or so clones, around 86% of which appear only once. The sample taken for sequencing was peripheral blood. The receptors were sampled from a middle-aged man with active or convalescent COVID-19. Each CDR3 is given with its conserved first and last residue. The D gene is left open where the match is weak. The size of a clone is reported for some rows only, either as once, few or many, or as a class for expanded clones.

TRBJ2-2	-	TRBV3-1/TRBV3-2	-	CASSQGGRGRNTGELFF	TGTGCCAGCAGCCAAGGAGGTCGGGGAAGAAACACCGGGGAGCTGTTTTTT
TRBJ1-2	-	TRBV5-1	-	CASRTFDRGEGYGYTF	TGCGCCAGCAGGACCTTCGACCGGGGAGAAGGCTATGGCTACACCTTC
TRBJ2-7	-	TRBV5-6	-	CASSLAGDPQYF	TGTGCCAGCAGCTTGGCGGGGGACCCACAGTACTTC
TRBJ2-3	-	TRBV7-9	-	CASSSGLQKTDTQYF	TGTGCCAGCAGCTCGGGACTCCAAAAGACAGATACGCAGTATTTT
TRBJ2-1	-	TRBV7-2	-	CASTPSYNEQFF	TGTGCCAGCACCCCTTCCTACAATGAGCAGTTCTTC
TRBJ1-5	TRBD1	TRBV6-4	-	CASKAHRQGVGQPQHF	TGTGCCAGCAAGGCTCATCGACAGGGAGTAGGGCAGCCCCAGCATTTT
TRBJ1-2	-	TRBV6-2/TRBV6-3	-	CASSSSLVNYGYTF	TGTGCCAGCAGTTCCTCACTTGTCAACTATGGCTACACCTTC
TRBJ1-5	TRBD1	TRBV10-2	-	CASSEYTGVQPQHF	TGCGCCAGCAGTGAGTATACAGGGGTTCAGCCCCAGCATTTT
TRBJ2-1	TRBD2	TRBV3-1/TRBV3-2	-	CASSQAWASGGKSSYNEQFF	TGTGCCAGCAGCCAAGCGTGGGCTAGCGGGGGGAAAAGCTCCTACAATGAGCAGTTCTTC
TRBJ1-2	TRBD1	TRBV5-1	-	CASSPQGEYGYTF	TGCGCCAGCAGCCCGCAGGGGGAATATGGCTACACCTTC
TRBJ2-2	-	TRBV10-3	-	CAISENRDTGELFF	TGTGCCATCAGTGAGAATCGGGACACCGGGGAGCTGTTTTTT
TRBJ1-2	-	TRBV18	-	CASSPPGKGTMGYTF	TGTGCCAGCTCACCACCGGGCAAAGGGACTATGGGCTACACCTTC
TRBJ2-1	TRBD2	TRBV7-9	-	CASTRWVRGSSYNEQFF	TGTGCCAGCACCCGATGGGTGCGGGGGAGCTCCTACAATGAGCAGTTCTTC
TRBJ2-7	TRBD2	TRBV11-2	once	CASSPGGGAYEQYF	TGTGCCAGCAGCCCCGGGGGGGGTGCCTACGAGCAGTACTTC
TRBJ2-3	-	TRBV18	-	CASSPVGGGTTDTQYF	TGTGCCAGCTCACCAGTGGGCGGGGGCACCACAGATACGCAGTATTTT
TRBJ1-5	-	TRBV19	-	CASTPGGGGPRTPQHF	TGTGCCAGTACCCCTGGGGGGGGAGGTCCAAGGACTCCCCAGCATTTT
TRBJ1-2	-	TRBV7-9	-	CASSLKAGYTF	TGTGCCAGCAGCTTAAAAGCTGGCTACACCTTC
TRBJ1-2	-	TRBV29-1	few	CSVSGTPREGYTF	TGCAGCGTCTCCGGGACACCAAGAGAGGGCTACACCTTC
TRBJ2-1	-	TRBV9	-	CASSVGSSEQFF	TGTGCCAGCAGCGTAGGTAGTTCTGAGCAGTTCTTC
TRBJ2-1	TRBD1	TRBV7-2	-	CASSRPSWTGRNEQFF	TGTGCCAGCAGCCGCCCATCGTGGACAGGGCGAAATGAGCAGTTCTTC
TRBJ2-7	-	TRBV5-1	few	CASADSFEQYF	TGCGCCAGCGCGGACTCGTTCGAGCAGTACTTC
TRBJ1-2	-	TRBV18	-	CASSPQGIAYGYTF	TGTGCCAGCTCACCACAGGGGATTGCCTATGGCTACACCTTC
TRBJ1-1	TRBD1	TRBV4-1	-	CASSHLYRGRNTEAFF	TGCGCCAGCAGCCACCTTTACAGGGGGCGGAACACTGAAGCTTTCTTT
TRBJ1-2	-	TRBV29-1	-	CSVILLVRGYTF	TGCAGCGTAATACTCCTAGTAAGGGGCTACACCTTC
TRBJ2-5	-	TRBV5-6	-	CASSGGMGETQYF	TGTGCCAGCAGCGGAGGGATGGGTGAGACCCAGTACTTC
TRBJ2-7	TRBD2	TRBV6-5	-	CASTPTGGNYEQYF	TGTGCCAGCACGCCGACGGGGGGAAACTACGAGCAGTACTTC
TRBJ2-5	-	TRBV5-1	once	CASSQDSIQETQYF	TGCGCCAGCAGCCAAGACAGTATCCAAGAGACCCAGTACTTC
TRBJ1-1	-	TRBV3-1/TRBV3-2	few	CASSQSAVWTAEAFF	TGTGCCAGCAGCCAATCAGCGGTATGGACAGCTGAAGCTTTCTTT
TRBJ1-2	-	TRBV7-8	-	CASSLGRQNYGYTF	TGTGCCAGCAGCTTAGGACGACAAAACTATGGCTACACCTTC
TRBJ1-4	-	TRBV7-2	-	CASSPSRGLGEKLFF	TGTGCCAGCAGTCCATCTCGGGGTCTGGGTGAAAAACTGTTTTTT
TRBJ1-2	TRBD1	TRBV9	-	CASSVGQGIGYGYTF	TGTGCCAGCAGCGTAGGACAGGGTATAGGCTATGGCTACACCTTC
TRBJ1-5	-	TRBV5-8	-	CAVPGQTYHYSNQPQHF	TGTGCCGTACCGGGACAAACTTATCATTATAGCAATCAGCCCCAGCATTTT
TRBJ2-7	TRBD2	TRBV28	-	CASSLLTSGVSEQYF	TGTGCCAGCAGCCTCCTGACTAGCGGGGTATCCGAGCAGTACTTC
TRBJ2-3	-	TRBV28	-	CASSSPGQGIDTQYF	TGTGCCAGCAGTTCCCCGGGCCAGGGGATAGATACGCAGTATTTT
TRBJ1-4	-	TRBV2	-	CASSDGGTNEKLFF	TGTGCCAGCAGTGACGGCGGAACTAATGAAAAACTGTTTTTT
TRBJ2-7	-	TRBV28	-	CASSLIRGIYEQYF	TGTGCCAGCAGTTTAATAAGGGGGATCTACGAGCAGTACTTC
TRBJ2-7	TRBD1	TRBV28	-	CASSLGQGQYF	TGTGCCAGCAGTCTTGGACAGGGGCAATACTTC
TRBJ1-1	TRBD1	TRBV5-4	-	CASSWGQREAFF	TGTGCCAGCAGCTGGGGACAGCGTGAAGCTTTCTTT
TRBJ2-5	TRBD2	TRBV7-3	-	CASSLTSGRETQYF	TGTGCCAGCAGCCTAACTAGCGGAAGAGAGACCCAGTACTTC